The text below deals with one T cell receptor (beta chain). In TCRdb, the RACE reads were re-called with MiXCR into one record per CDR3 protein. The sample consists of around 200,000 distinct CDR3 sequences, under 35% of them appearing once. This entry is derived from a study of human T cells and chemical hapten exposure. About the research overall: Patients had diphenylcyclopropenone applied to the scalp weekly throughout the approximately 22-week study.

Regarding time point: pre-sensitization, week 0. Stated treatment: therapeutic diphenylcyclopropenone sensitization with weekly scalp DPC. CDR3 size: 13 residues. CDR1 is MNHEY and CDR2 is SMNVEV in the germline V gene (reference sequence). Trimming shortened V by 5 bases and J by 3 bases, and 10 bases separated the two germline ends. This chain connects TRBV27 to TRBJ1-1; no reliable D call. The TCR sequence derives from a woman aged 25 to 39 with alopecia areata. Some clones in this sample may be carry-over from other donors' samples. The sample was whole blood, taken in connection with sensitization to the hapten diphenylcyclopropenone (DPC). The CDR3 reads CASSNGPYTEAFF. The CDR3 DNA reads TGTGCCAGCAGTAACGGGCCGTACACTGAAGCTTTCTTT.